The rows below give T cell receptor beta chains drawn from one sample of a study of blood T cell repertoires in COVID-19. Sequencing used immunoSEQ multiplex PCR; TCRdb keeps in-frame clones, though not all of them. The sample includes 200,000 to 250,000 clones, approximately 85% of them seen just once. Sequenced: peripheral blood. Receptors originate from a man aged 45-60 years with acute or convalescent COVID-19. Both conserved end residues are part of each CDR3. A D gene is named only where the DNA matches it firmly. Some rows have no size entry. The others give once, few or many, or a class for an expanded clone.

J | size | D | V | CDR3 | DNA
TRBJ1-6 | . | . | TRBV9 | CASSVVENSPLHF | TGTGCCAGCAGCGTAGTGGAGAATTCACCCCTCCACTTT
TRBJ2-2 | . | TRBD2 | TRBV5-1 | CASSSPGLAGTGELFF | TGCGCCAGCAGCTCGCCGGGACTAGCTGGCACCGGGGAGCTGTTTTTT
TRBJ2-5 | . | TRBD1 | TRBV5-8 | CASSHDGTGGWETQYF | TGTGCCAGCAGCCATGACGGGACAGGTGGATGGGAGACCCAGTACTTC
TRBJ1-5 | . | . | TRBV7-9 | CASSLAGGTLWPQHF | TGTGCCAGCAGCTTAGCCGGGGGGACGCTCTGGCCCCAGCATTTT
TRBJ2-1 | once | . | TRBV28 | CASSTPGTPPYNEQFF | TGTGCCAGCAGTACTCCGGGAACCCCCCCTTACAATGAGCAGTTCTTC
TRBJ1-4 | . | . | TRBV6-5 | CASRGLQGIEKLFF | TGTGCCAGCAGGGGGTTGCAGGGGATTGAAAAACTGTTTTTT
TRBJ1-2 | . | . | TRBV19 | CASRPRATLPYGYTF | TGTGCCAGTAGACCGCGGGCCACACTACCCTATGGCTACACCTTC
TRBJ2-2 | . | TRBD2 | TRBV5-1 | CASSSAGGAGDGELFF | TGCGCCAGCAGCTCGGCCGGGGGGGCCGGAGACGGGGAGCTGTTTTTT
TRBJ2-7 | . | TRBD2 | TRBV5-5 | CALRGRPYEQYF | TGTGCCTTACGCGGGAGACCCTACGAGCAGTACTTC
TRBJ1-6 | . | . | TRBV3-1/TRBV3-2 | CASSQGSGGWNSPLHF | TGTGCCAGCAGCCAAGGATCCGGGGGGTGGAATTCACCCCTCCACTTT
TRBJ1-2 | . | TRBD1 | TRBV12-3/TRBV12-4 | CASSLGTGFGYTF | TGTGCCAGCAGTCTCGGGACAGGGTTCGGCTACACCTTC
TRBJ2-7 | . | TRBD2 | TRBV28 | CATDRGREKGSEQYF | TGTGCCACGGATCGTGGGAGGGAAAAGGGTTCCGAGCAGTACTTC
TRBJ1-2 | . | TRBD1 | TRBV5-1 | CASSLGNGQGASGYTF | TGCGCCAGCAGCTTGGGGAACGGACAGGGGGCGAGCGGCTACACCTTC
TRBJ2-5 | . | . | TRBV5-6 | CASSLVGGTEETQYF | TGTGCCAGCAGCTTGGTAGGCGGGACAGAAGAGACCCAGTACTTC
TRBJ1-5 | . | . | TRBV5-6 | CASSLEREGQPQHF | TGTGCCAGCAGCTTGGAAAGGGAGGGTCAGCCCCAGCATTTT
TRBJ1-6 | . | TRBD1 | TRBV5-1 | CASSSGQGNSPLHF | TGCGCCAGCAGTTCGGGACAGGGGAATTCACCCCTCCACTTT
TRBJ2-1 | . | TRBD2 | TRBV4-2 | CASSRAPASGNEQFF | TGTGCCAGCAGCCGGGCCCCGGCTAGCGGGAATGAGCAGTTCTTC
TRBJ1-1 | . | TRBD1 | TRBV27 | CASSLANRGPEAFF | TGTGCCAGCAGTCTAGCGAACAGGGGTCCTGAAGCTTTCTTT
TRBJ2-2 | . | TRBD1 | TRBV15 | CATSNGQGTRTGELFF | TGTGCCACCAGCAACGGACAGGGCACGAGGACCGGGGAGCTGTTTTTT
TRBJ1-1 | once | TRBD1 | TRBV3-1/TRBV3-2 | CASSHRGQGSTEAFF | TGTGCCAGCAGCCACCGGGGACAGGGGAGCACTGAAGCTTTCTTT